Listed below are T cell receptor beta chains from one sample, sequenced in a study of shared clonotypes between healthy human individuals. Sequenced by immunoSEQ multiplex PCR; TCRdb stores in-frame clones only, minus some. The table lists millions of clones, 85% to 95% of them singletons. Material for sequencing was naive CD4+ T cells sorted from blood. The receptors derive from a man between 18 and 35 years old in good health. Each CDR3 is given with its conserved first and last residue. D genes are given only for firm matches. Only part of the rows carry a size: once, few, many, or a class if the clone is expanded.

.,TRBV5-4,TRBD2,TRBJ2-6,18,CASSWLSGRAPGANVLTF,TGTGCCAGCAGCTGGCTGAGCGGGAGGGCCCCTGGGGCCAACGTCCTGACTTTC
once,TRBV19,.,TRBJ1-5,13,CASSSMGNQPQHF,TGTGCCAGTAGTAGTATGGGCAATCAGCCCCAGCATTTT
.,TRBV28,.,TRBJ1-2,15,CASSLWIGGDYGYTF,TGTGCCAGCAGTTTATGGATCGGGGGTGACTATGGCTACACCTTC
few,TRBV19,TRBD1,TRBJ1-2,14,CASSVSGQGIGYTF,TGTGCCAGTAGTGTCTCAGGACAGGGTATTGGCTACACCTTC
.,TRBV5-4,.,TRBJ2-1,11,CASSLRQEQFF,TGTGCCAGCAGCTTACGACAGGAGCAGTTCTTC
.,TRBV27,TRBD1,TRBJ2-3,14,CASRGTGGPDTQYF,TGTGCCAGCAGGGGGACAGGGGGCCCAGATACGCAGTATTTT
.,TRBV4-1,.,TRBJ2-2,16,CASSQEPGPNTGELFF,TGCGCCAGCAGCCAAGAACCTGGGCCGAACACCGGGGAGCTGTTTTTT
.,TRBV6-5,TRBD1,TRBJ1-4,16,CASSYSGQGRAEKLFF,TGTGCCAGCAGTTACTCGGGACAGGGTCGGGCTGAAAAACTGTTTTTT
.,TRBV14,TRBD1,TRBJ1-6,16,CASSITTGFYNSPLHF,TGTGCCAGCAGCATAACGACAGGGTTCTATAATTCACCCCTCCACTTT
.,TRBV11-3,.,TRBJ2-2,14,CASSLQGGPGELFF,TGTGCCAGCAGCTTACAGGGGGGACCCGGGGAGCTGTTTTTT
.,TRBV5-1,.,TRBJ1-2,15,CASSNYGQSPYGYTF,TGCGCCAGCAGCAACTACGGACAGTCCCCCTATGGCTACACCTTC
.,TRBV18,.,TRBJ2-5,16,CASSSGFRQAQETQYF,TGTGCCAGCTCCTCAGGTTTTAGGCAGGCGCAAGAGACCCAGTACTTC
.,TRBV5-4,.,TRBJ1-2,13,CASSLYGGYGYTF,TGTGCCAGCAGCTTGTATGGGGGCTATGGCTACACCTTC
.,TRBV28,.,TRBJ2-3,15,CASSLRRQSTDTQYF,TGTGCCAGCAGTTTACGGCGACAGTCCACAGATACGCAGTATTTT
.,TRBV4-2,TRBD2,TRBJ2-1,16,CASSQVGGGPYNEQFF,TGTGCCAGCAGCCAAGTCGGCGGGGGGCCGTACAATGAGCAGTTCTTC
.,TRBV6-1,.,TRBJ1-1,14,CASIRQRGSSYAFF,TGTGCCAGCATCCGACAGCGGGGATCGAGCTATGCTTTCTTT
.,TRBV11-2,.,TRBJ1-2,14,CASSLDWGINGYTF,TGTGCCAGCAGCTTAGATTGGGGCATTAATGGCTACACCTTC
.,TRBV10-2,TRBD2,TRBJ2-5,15,CASSIRAGESETQYF,TGCGCCAGCAGTATAAGAGCGGGGGAATCTGAGACCCAGTACTTC
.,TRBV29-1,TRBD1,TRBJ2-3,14,CSVEDRALTDTQYF,TGCAGCGTTGAGGACAGGGCGTTGACAGATACGCAGTATTTT
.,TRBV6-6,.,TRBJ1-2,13,CASSPRDGYGYTF,TGTGCCAGCAGCCCCCGGGACGGCTATGGCTACACCTTC
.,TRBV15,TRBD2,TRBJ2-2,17,CATSRDLTSGVTGELFF,TGTGCCACCAGCAGAGATTTGACTAGCGGGGTCACCGGGGAGCTGTTTTTT
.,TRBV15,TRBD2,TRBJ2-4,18,CATSRTSGGAVAKNIQYF,TGTGCCACCAGCCGGACTAGCGGGGGGGCCGTAGCCAAAAACATTCAGTACTTC
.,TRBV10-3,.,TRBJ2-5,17,CAISESATSVSGETQYF,TGTGCCATCAGTGAGTCGGCGACTAGTGTTTCGGGAGAGACCCAGTACTTC
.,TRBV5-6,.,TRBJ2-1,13,CASSEGGWNEQFF,TGTGCCAGCAGTGAAGGGGGATGGAATGAGCAGTTCTTC
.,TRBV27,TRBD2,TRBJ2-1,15,CATREAGGHYNEQFF,TGTGCCACCAGGGAGGCGGGGGGGCACTACAATGAGCAGTTCTTC
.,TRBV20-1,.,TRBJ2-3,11,CRATSTDTQYF,TGCAGAGCTACTAGCACAGATACGCAGTATTTT
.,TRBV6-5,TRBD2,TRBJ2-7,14,CASSGSGRGYEQYF,TGTGCCAGCAGTGGTAGCGGGAGAGGGTACGAGCAGTACTTC
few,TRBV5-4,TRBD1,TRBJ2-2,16,CASSSPGQASIGELFF,TGTGCCAGCAGTTCCCCGGGACAGGCCAGCATCGGGGAGCTGTTTTTT
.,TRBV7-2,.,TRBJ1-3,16,CASSRGGDLIGNTIYF,TGTGCCAGCTCGCGTGGTGGGGACCTTATTGGAAACACCATATATTTT
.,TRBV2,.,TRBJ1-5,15,CASSEGTASNQPQHF,TGTGCCAGCAGTGAAGGGACAGCTAGCAATCAGCCCCAGCATTTT
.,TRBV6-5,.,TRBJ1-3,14,CASSVTSSGNTIYF,TGTGCCAGCAGTGTGACCAGCTCTGGAAACACCATATATTTT
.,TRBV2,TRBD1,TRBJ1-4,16,CASSDRDRGPSEKLFF,TGTGCCAGCAGTGACCGGGACAGGGGGCCGAGTGAAAAACTGTTTTTT
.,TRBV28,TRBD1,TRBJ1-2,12,CASIQGASGYTF,TGTGCCAGCATCCAGGGGGCTAGTGGCTACACCTTC
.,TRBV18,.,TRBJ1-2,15,CASSPLMRGLQGYTF,TGTGCCAGCTCACCTCTGATGAGGGGACTGCAGGGCTACACCTTC
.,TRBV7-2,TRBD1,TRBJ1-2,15,CASSPDPTGNYGYTF,TGTGCCAGCAGTCCCGATCCGACAGGGAACTATGGCTACACCTTC
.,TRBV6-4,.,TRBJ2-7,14,CASSRLGDSYEQYF,TGTGCCAGCAGTCGACTTGGCGATTCCTACGAGCAGTACTTC
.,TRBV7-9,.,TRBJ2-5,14,CASSLGLEGETQYF,TGTGCCAGCAGCTTAGGTCTAGAAGGAGAGACCCAGTACTTC
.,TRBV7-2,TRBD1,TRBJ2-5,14,CASSFGDSLETQYF,TGTGCCAGCAGCTTCGGGGACAGCCTAGAGACCCAGTACTTC
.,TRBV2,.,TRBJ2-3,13,CASSPSNGGMQYF,TGTGCCAGCAGTCCGAGTAATGGAGGCATGCAGTATTTT
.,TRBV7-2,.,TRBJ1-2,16,CASSLAGSITNYGYTF,TGTGCCAGCAGCTTAGCGGGCTCGATAACTAACTATGGCTACACCTTC
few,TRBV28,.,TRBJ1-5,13,CASRTQGGQPQHF,TGTGCCAGCAGGACACAGGGCGGTCAGCCCCAGCATTTT
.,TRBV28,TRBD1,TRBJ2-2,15,CASSLRGLGTGELFF,TGTGCCAGCAGTTTAAGGGGGCTCGGCACCGGGGAGCTGTTTTTT
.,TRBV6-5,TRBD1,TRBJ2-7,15,CASSYSRTGTYEQYF,TGTGCCAGCAGTTACTCCCGGACAGGTACCTACGAGCAGTACTTC
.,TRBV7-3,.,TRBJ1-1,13,CASSLSLNTEAFF,TGTGCCAGCAGCTTAAGTCTGAACACTGAAGCTTTCTTT
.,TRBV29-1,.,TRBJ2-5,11,CSVGQQETQYF,TGCAGCGTCGGGCAGCAAGAGACCCAGTACTTC
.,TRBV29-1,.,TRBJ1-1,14,CSVLGRAGNTEAFF,TGCAGCGTCTTAGGCAGGGCAGGTAACACTGAAGCTTTCTTT